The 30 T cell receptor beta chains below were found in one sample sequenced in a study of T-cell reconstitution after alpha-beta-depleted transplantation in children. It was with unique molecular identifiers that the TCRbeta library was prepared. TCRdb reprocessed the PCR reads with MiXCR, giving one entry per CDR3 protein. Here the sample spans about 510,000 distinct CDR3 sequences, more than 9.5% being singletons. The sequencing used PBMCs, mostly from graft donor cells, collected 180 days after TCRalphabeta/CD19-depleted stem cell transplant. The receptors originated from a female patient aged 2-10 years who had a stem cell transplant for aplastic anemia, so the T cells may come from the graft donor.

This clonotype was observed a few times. The CDR3 region has the DNA TGCAGCGCTATGACAGGCGGAAGCTCCTACGAGCAGTACTTC. It codes for CSAMTGGSSYEQYF. This chain joins TRBV29-1 and TRBJ2-7; D is possibly TRBD1 (6 bases). The CDR3 length is 14 residues. Trimming removed 7 bases at V and 0 bases at J, with 16 bases between. Germline assignment: CDR1 SQVTM and CDR2 ANQGSEA.

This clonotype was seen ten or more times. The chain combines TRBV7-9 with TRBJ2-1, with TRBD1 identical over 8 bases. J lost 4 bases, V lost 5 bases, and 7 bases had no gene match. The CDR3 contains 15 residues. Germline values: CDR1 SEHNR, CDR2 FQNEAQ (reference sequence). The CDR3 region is CASSRPGQVYNEQFF. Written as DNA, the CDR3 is TGTGCCAGCAGCAGACCGGGACAGGTTTACAATGAGCAGTTCTTC.

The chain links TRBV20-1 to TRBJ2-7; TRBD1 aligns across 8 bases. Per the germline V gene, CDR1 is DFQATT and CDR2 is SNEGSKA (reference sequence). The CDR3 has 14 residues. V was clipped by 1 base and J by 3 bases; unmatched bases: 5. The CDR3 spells CSARGRGPDYEQYF. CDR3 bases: TGCAGTGCTAGAGGCAGGGGGCCCGACTACGAGCAGTACTTC.

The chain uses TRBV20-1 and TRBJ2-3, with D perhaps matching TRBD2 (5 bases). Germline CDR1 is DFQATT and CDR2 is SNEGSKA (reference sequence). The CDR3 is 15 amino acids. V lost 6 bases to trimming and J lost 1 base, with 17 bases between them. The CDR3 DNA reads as TGCAGTGCCATTTACGGAGGAGGCGGCACAGATACGCAGTATTTT. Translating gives CSAIYGGGGTDTQYF.

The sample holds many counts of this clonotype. Here the CDR3 reads CSVEVDPQYF. Here the CDR3 DNA reads TGCAGCGTTGAAGTGGATCCGCAGTATTTT. The chain carries TRBV29-1 and TRBJ2-3; D is uncertain. Trimming removed 1 base at V and 10 bases at J, with 6 bases between. This CDR3 spans 10 amino acids. Germline CDR1 SQVTM, CDR2 ANQGSEA.

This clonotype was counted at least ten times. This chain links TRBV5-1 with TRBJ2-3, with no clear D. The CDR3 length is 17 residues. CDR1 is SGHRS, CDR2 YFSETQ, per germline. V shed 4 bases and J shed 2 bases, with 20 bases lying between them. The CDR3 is CASSPLLGGPNTDTQYF. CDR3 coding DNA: TGCGCCAGCAGCCCCCTGCTAGGCGGACCCAACACAGATACGCAGTATTTT.

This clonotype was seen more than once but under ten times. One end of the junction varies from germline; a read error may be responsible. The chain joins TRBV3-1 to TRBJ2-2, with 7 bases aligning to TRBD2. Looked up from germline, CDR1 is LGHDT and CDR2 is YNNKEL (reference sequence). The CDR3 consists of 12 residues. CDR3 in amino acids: CASSQVGGGLFF. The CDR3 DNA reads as TGTGCCAGCAGCCAAGTGGGCGGGGGGCTGTTTTTT.

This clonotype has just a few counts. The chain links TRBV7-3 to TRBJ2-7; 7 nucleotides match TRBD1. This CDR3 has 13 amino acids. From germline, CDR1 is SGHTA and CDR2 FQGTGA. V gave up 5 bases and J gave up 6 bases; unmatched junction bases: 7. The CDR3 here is CASSPQTGSEQYF. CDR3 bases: TGTGCCAGCAGCCCCCAGACAGGGAGCGAGCAGTACTTC.

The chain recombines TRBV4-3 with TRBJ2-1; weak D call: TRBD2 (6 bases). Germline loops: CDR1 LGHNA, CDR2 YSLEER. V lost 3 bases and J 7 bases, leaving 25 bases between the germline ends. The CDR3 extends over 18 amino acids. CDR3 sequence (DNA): TGCGCCAGCAGCCAGTATCTCCCTCCGGGAGTCTTGGGGAATGAGCAGTTCTTC. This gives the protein CASSQYLPPGVLGNEQFF.

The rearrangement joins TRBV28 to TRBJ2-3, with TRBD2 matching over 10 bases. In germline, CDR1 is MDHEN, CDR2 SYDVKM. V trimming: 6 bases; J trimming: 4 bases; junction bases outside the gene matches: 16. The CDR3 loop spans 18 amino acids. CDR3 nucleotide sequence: TGTGCCAGCAGCCCTTTCCATCCTAGCGGGAGTCTTGCAGATACGCAGTATTTT. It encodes CASSPFHPSGSLADTQYF. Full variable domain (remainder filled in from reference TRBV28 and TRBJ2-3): DVKVTQSSRYLVKRTGEKVFLECVQDMDHENMFWYRQDPGLGLRLIYFSYDVKMKEKGDIPEGYSVSREKKERFSLILESASTNQTSMYLCASSPFHPSGSLADTQYFGPGTRLTVL.

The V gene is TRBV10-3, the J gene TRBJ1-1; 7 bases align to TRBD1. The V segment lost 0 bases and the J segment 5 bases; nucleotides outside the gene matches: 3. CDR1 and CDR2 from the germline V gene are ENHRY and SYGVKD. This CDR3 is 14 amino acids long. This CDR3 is CAISESTGRTEAFF. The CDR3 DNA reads TGTGCCATCAGTGAGTCGACAGGGAGGACTGAAGCTTTCTTT.

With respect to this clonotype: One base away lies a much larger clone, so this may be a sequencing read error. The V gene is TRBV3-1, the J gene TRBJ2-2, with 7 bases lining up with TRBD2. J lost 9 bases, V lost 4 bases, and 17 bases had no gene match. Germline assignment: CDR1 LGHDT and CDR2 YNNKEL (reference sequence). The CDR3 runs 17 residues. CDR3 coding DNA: TGTGCCAGCAGCCCAAGGGAACGAGCGGGAAGTACCTGGGAGCTGTTTTTT. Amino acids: CASSPRERAGSTWELFF.

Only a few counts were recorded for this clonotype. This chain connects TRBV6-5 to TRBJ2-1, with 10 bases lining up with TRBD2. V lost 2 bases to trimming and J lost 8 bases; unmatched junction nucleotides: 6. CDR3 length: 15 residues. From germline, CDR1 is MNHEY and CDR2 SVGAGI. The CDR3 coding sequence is TGTGCCAGCAGTTACCGGGGACTAGCGTTTGATGAGCAGTTCTTC. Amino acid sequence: CASSYRGLAFDEQFF.

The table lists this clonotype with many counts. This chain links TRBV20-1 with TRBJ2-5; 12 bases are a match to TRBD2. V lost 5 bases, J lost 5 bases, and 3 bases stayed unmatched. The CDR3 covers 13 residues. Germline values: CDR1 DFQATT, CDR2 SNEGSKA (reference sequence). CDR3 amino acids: CSAGLAGRETQYF. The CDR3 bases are TGCAGTGCTGGACTAGCGGGACGCGAGACCCAGTACTTC.

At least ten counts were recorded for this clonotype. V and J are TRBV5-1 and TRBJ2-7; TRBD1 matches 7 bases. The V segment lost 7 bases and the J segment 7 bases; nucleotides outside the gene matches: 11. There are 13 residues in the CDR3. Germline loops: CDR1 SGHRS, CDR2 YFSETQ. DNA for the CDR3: TGCGCCAGCCGGTACTCGGGACAGATGGAGCAGTACTTC. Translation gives CASRYSGQMEQYF.

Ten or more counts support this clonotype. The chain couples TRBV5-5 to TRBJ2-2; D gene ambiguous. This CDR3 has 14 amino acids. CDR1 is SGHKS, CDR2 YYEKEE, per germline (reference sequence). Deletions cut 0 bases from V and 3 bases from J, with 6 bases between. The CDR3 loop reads CASSLVGYTGELFF. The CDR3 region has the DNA TGTGCCAGCAGCTTGGTGGGATACACCGGGGAGCTGTTTTTT.

The CDR3 loop reads CASSPYESSYNEQFF. In DNA form, the CDR3 reads TGTGCCAGCAGCCCCTATGAGAGCTCCTACAATGAGCAGTTCTTC. V gene TRBV6-1 combines with J gene TRBJ2-1; no definite D call. The CDR3 has 15 residues. V was shortened by 6 bases and J by 0 bases, with 12 bases between the two germline ends. CDR1 and CDR2 from the germline V gene are MNHNS and SASEGT.

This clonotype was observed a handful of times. The CDR3 is CASTAGGVHTEAFF. The CDR3 nucleotides are TGTGCCAGCACGGCGGGAGGGGTGCACACTGAAGCTTTCTTT. V and J are TRBV28 and TRBJ1-1, with a weak D call TRBD1 (5 bases). V lost 7 bases to trimming and J lost 3 bases, with 15 bases between them. Germline CDR1 reads MDHEN; CDR2 reads SYDVKM. The CDR3 has 14 residues.

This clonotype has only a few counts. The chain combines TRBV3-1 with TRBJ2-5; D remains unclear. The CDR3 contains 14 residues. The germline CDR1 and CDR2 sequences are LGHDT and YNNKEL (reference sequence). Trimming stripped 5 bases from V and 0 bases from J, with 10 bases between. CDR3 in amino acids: CASSSDTYQETQYF. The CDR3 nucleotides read TGTGCCAGCAGCAGCGACACGTACCAAGAGACCCAGTACTTC.

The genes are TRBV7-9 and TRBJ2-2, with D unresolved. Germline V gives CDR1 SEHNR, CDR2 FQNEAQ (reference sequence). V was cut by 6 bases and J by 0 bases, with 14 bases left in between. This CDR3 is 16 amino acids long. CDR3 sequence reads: CASRSSGPSNTGELFF. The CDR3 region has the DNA TGTGCCAGCAGGTCATCCGGGCCCTCGAACACCGGGGAGCTGTTTTTT.

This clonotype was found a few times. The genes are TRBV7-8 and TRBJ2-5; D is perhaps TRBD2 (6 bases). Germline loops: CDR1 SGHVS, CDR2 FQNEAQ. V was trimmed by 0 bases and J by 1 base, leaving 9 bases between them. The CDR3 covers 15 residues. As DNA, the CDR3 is TGTGCCAGCAGCTTAGCAGAGCGGGTCCAAGAGACCCAGTACTTC. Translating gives CASSLAERVQETQYF.

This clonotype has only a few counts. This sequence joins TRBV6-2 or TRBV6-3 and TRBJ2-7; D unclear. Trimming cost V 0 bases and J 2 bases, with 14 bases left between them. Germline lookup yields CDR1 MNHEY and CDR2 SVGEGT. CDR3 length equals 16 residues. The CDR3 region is CASSYSLAPKTYEQYF. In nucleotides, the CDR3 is TGTGCCAGCAGTTACTCGTTGGCGCCTAAAACCTACGAGCAGTACTTC.

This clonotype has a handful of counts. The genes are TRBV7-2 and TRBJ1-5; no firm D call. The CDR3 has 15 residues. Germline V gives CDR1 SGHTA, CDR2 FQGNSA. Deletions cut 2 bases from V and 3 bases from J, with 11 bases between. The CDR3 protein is CASSLSPNANQPQHF. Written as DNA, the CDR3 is TGTGCCAGCAGCTTATCCCCCAACGCCAATCAGCCCCAGCATTTT.

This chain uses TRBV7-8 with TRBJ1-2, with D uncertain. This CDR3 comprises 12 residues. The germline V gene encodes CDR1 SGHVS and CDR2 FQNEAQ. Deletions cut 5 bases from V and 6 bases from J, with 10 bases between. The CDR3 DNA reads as TGTGCCAGCAGCCAACGGAAGGATGGCTACACCTTC. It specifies CASSQRKDGYTF.

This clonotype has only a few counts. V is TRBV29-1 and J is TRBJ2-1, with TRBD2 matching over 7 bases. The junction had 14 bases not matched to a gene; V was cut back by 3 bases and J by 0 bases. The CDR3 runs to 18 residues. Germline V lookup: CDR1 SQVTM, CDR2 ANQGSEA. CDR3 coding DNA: TGCAGCGTTGATGGGGTAAGAAGCGGGACCCCCTCCTACAATGAGCAGTTCTTC. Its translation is CSVDGVRSGTPSYNEQFF.

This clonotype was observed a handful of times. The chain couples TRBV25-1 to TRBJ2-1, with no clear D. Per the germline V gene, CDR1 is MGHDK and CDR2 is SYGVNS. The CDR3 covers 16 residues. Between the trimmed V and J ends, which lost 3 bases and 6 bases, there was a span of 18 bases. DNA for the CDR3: TGTGCCAGCAGTGACCTCTACTCCAGATTGGGCAATGAGCAGTTCTTC. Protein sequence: CASSDLYSRLGNEQFF.

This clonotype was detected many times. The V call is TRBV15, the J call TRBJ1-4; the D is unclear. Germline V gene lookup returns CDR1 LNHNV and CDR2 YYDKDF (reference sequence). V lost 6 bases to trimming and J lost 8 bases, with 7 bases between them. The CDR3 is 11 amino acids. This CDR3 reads CATRRREKLFF. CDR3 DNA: TGTGCCACCAGAAGGAGAGAAAAACTGTTTTTT.

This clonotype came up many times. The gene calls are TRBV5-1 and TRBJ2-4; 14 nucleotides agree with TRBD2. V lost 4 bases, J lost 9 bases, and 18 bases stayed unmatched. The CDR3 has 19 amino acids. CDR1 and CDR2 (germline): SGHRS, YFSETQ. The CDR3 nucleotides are TGCGCCAGCAGCCAGGGACTAGCGGGAGAAAACGGGAGGAGAGGCATTCAGTACTTC. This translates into CASSQGLAGENGRRGIQYF. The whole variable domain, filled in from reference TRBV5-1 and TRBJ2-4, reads KAGVTQTPRYLIKTRGQQVTLSCSPISGHRSVSWYQQTPGQGLQFLFEYFSETQRNKGNFPGRFSGRQFSNSRSEMNVSTLELGDSALYLCASSQGLAGENGRRGIQYFGAGTRLSVL.

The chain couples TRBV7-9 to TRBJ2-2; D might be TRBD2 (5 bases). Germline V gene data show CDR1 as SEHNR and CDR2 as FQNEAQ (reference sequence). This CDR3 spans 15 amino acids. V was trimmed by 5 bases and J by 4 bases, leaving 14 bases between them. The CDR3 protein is CASSPRTESTGELFF. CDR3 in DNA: TGTGCCAGCAGCCCCAGGACTGAGAGCACCGGGGAGCTGTTTTTT. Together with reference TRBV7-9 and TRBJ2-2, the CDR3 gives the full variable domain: DTGVSQNPRHKITKRGQNVTFRCDPISEHNRLYWYRQTLGQGPEFLTYFQNEAQLEKSRLLSDRFSAERPKGSFSTLEIQRTEQGDSAMYLCASSPRTESTGELFFGEGSRLTVL.

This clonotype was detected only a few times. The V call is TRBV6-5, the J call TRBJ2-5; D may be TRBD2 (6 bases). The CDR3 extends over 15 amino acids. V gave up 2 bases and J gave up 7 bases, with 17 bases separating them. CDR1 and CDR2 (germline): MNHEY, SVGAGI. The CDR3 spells CASSYGGSGTGTQYF. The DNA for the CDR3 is TGTGCCAGCAGTTACGGTGGTAGCGGTACCGGGACCCAGTACTTC.